This passage covers 21 T cell receptor beta chains from one sample sequenced in a study (dated by TCRdb to the mid-2010s). The library was made by 5' RACE. Sequencing took place on an Illumina MiSeq. TCRdb ran its own pipeline on the public reads, namely fastp trimming at Q25 and MiXCR clone calling, and kept in-frame beta chains. When rows share a CDR3 protein, they turn into one entry using the most common DNA and genes. In this sample the table shows about 8,900 distinct CDR3 sequences, under 35% of which occur a single time. The leading ten clones occupy approximately 4.6% of the sample. Sample: naive CD4+ T cells sorted from a lymph node. This sample's cell subset or site label indicates: naive CD4+ T cells, CD4+CD45RA+CD25-. These receptors came from a female donor with breast cancer.

By share of the sample, this clonotype is medium-sized. The chain carries TRBV29-1 and TRBJ2-5, with a tentative D call TRBD2 (5 bases). Trimming pared 4 bases from V and 5 bases from J, leaving 17 bases between. CDR3 length: 14 amino acids. The germline CDR1 and CDR2 sequences are SQVTM and ANQGSEA. In nucleotides, the CDR3 is TGCAGCGTTGCCGGATCAGCGGCAACCGAGACCCAGTACTTC. Amino acid sequence: CSVAGSAATETQYF.

This clonotype was seen at least ten times. The V and J genes are TRBV7-3 and TRBJ1-2; 8 nucleotides match TRBD1. Germline V lookup: CDR1 SGHTA, CDR2 FQGTGA. CDR3 length: 14 residues. After removal of 5 bases from V and 3 bases from J, the junction contained 5 bases not matched to a gene. DNA of the CDR3: TGTGCCAGCAGCCCAGGGGGCGCGGACTATGGCTACACCTTC. Amino acids: CASSPGGADYGYTF.

This clonotype was detected ten times or more. This rearrangement joins TRBV20-1 to TRBJ2-7; TRBD1 matches at 7 bases. The trim removed 5 bases at V and 2 bases at J, leaving 0 bases unmatched. The CDR3 sequence is 11 residues long. CDR1 DFQATT and CDR2 SNEGSKA come from the germline V gene (reference sequence). CDR3 loop: CSAGTAYEQYF. As DNA, the CDR3 is TGCAGTGCTGGGACAGCCTACGAGCAGTACTTC.

V gene TRBV5-1 combines with J gene TRBJ2-6; D remains ambiguous. V gave up 0 bases and J gave up 3 bases, with 1 base separating them. This CDR3 spans 13 amino acids. Germline V CDR1 and CDR2: SGHRS, YFSETQ. The CDR3 DNA reads TGCGCCAGCAGCTTGGATGGGGCCAACGTCCTGACTTTC. Protein sequence: CASSLDGANVLTF.

This clonotype has just a few counts. This may arise from a read error, as a much more abundant clone is one base away. This sequence joins TRBV5-1 and TRBJ2-1; D call uncertain. Germline CDR1 is SGHRS and CDR2 is YFSETQ. This CDR3 contains 14 residues. Trimming pared 4 bases from V and 5 bases from J, leaving 13 bases between. This chain's CDR3 is CASSRSSSNNEQFF. CDR3 sequence (DNA): TGCGCCAGCAGCAGGTCGTCTTCTAACAATGAGCAGTTCTTC.

On this clonotype itself: A much larger clonotype is one base distant, so this may be a read error. The chain recombines TRBV20-1 with TRBJ2-3; 10 bases are a match to TRBD2. Germline V gene sequence: CDR1 DFQATT, CDR2 SNEGSKA (reference sequence). The CDR3 totals 15 residues. This CDR3 reads CSTRDPSGSLDTQYF. In DNA, the CDR3 is TGCAGTACTAGAGATCCTAGCGGGAGTTTAGATACGCAGTATTTT.

The sample holds many counts of this clonotype. The chain is built from TRBV12-3 or TRBV12-4 and TRBJ1-2; D unresolved. This CDR3 is 14 amino acids long. V was shortened by 0 bases and J by 0 bases, with 5 bases between the two germline ends. The CDR3 DNA reads TGTGCCAGCAGTTTAGCAGGGCCTAACTATGGCTACACCTTC. Its protein is CASSLAGPNYGYTF.

This chain uses TRBV5-1 with TRBJ2-7; no firm D call. This CDR3 has 14 amino acids. Germline V CDR1 and CDR2: SGHRS, YFSETQ. Trimming pared 5 bases from V and 7 bases from J, leaving 19 bases between. This CDR3 is CASSRMSDGFEQYF. Written as DNA, the CDR3 is TGCGCCAGCAGTCGGATGTCAGACGGCTTTGAGCAGTACTTC.

In its sample, this clonotype was seen many times. This sequence joins TRBV19 and TRBJ1-5, with a tentative D call TRBD1 (5 bases). Looked up from germline, CDR1 is LNHDA and CDR2 is SQIVND (reference sequence). Trimming took 3 bases from V and 1 from J, leaving 16 bases between them. The CDR3 length is 17 residues. The CDR3: CASSMGLEGLSNQPQHF. The CDR3 nucleotides are TGTGCCAGTAGTATGGGTCTGGAGGGGTTGAGCAATCAGCCCCAGCATTTT.

V gene TRBV6-1 combines with J gene TRBJ1-1; a weak D match, TRBD1 (5 bases). The germline V gene encodes CDR1 MNHNS and CDR2 SASEGT. This CDR3 has 14 residues. V gave up 4 bases and J gave up 4 bases, with 13 bases separating them. The CDR3 loop reads CASSVGLLSTEAFF. CDR3 sequence (DNA): TGTGCCAGCAGTGTGGGGCTGTTGAGCACTGAAGCTTTCTTT.

This clonotype is termed medium-sized. The chain is built from TRBV29-1 and TRBJ2-6; D gene ambiguous. This CDR3 is built from 17 residues. Trimming stripped 4 bases from V and 0 bases from J, with 16 bases between. Germline lookup yields CDR1 SQVTM and CDR2 ANQGSEA. The CDR3 loop is CSVGAAIPSSGANVLTF. CDR3 DNA sequence: TGCAGCGTTGGTGCGGCAATTCCCTCCTCTGGGGCCAACGTCCTGACTTTC. Looking up the rest from reference TRBV29-1 and TRBJ2-6 gives the full variable domain: SAVISQKPSRDICQRGTSLTIQCQVDSQVTMMFWYRQQPGQSLTLIATANQGSEATYESGFVIDKFPISRPNLTFSTLTVSNMSPEDSSIYLCSVGAAIPSSGANVLTFGAGSRLTVL.

A remark on this clonotype: One end of the junction varies from germline; a read error may be responsible. The chain couples TRBV6-5 to TRBJ2-6, with 10 bases that match TRBD2. The CDR3 has 17 residues. CDR1 and CDR2 (germline): MNHEY, SVGAGI. CDR3 nucleotide sequence: TGTACCAGCAGGAACCTAGCGGGAGCTACTGGGGCCAACGTCCTGATTTTC. Its protein is CTSRNLAGATGANVLIF.

This clonotype is medium-sized. V and J are TRBV6-5 and TRBJ2-1, with TRBD1 as a possible D gene (6 bases). In germline, CDR1 is MNHEY, CDR2 SVGAGI. V dropped 6 bases and J dropped 8 bases, with 11 bases sitting between them. The CDR3 has 12 amino acids. The CDR3: CASSPQGYEQFF. The DNA for the CDR3 is TGTGCCAGCAGCCCTCAGGGGTATGAGCAGTTCTTC.

This clonotype has more than one count but fewer than ten. V and J are TRBV6-5 and TRBJ1-1; perhaps TRBD1 as D (5 bases). This CDR3 comprises 14 residues. The V gene lost 2 bases and the J gene lost 1 base, with 8 bases spanning the gap. Germline V gene data show CDR1 as MNHEY and CDR2 as SVGAGI. The CDR3, as DNA: TGTGCCAGCAGTTACGGGGCGGCGAACACTGAAGCTTTCTTT. Encoded protein: CASSYGAANTEAFF.

This clonotype was recorded many times. The chain employs TRBV20-1 and TRBJ2-7; D possibly uses TRBD1 or TRBD2 (5 bases each). The V gene's germline CDR1 is DFQATT and CDR2 SNEGSKA (reference sequence). CDR3 size: 15 residues. V was cut by 3 bases and J by 6 bases, with 21 bases left in between. CDR3 DNA sequence: TGCAGTGCTAGCTCCCTTGGGGGTTTAGTCTCCGAGCAGTACTTC. This translates into CSASSLGGLVSEQYF.

This clonotype has at least ten counts. V gene TRBV2 combines with J gene TRBJ1-5; unclear D gene. Trimming stripped 4 bases from V and 5 bases from J, with 9 bases between. The CDR3 covers 13 residues. Per germline, CDR1 SNHLY and CDR2 FYNNEI. CDR3 coding DNA: TGTGCCAGCAGTGTACACGAACATCAGCCCCAGCATTTT. It yields the protein CASSVHEHQPQHF.

This clonotype appeared many times. This chain joins TRBV10-1 and TRBJ2-1; 9 positions agree with TRBD1. V was pared by 0 bases and J by 5 bases, with 2 bases of the junction left unmatched. The germline V gene encodes CDR1 WNHNN and CDR2 SYGVQD (reference sequence). The CDR3 length is 15 residues. The CDR3 DNA reads as TGCGCCAGCAGTGAGTCGACAGGGGGTCACAATGAGCAGTTCTTC. Amino acids: CASSESTGGHNEQFF.

This clonotype was counted only a few times. This may be a read error, as it is one base from a much larger clone. The chain combines TRBV6-5 with TRBJ1-1, with D uncertain. Germline V CDR1 and CDR2: MNHEY, SVGAGI. This CDR3 contains 13 residues. The DNA for the CDR3 is TGTGCCAGCAGTTACGGGAGTGGCACTGGAGCTTTCTTT. Residues: CASSYGSGTGAFF.

By share, this clonotype counts as medium-sized. The CDR3 end shows no conserved phenylalanine or tryptophan, and so a read error is likely. This chain links TRBV4-3 with TRBJ1-1; 8 bases align to TRBD1. The germline V gene encodes CDR1 LGHNA and CDR2 YSLEER. V lost 1 base, J lost 5 bases, and 6 bases stayed unmatched. The CDR3 is made up of 15 amino acids. This CDR3 is CASSQGTGRSTEAFI. The CDR3 coding sequence is TGCGCCAGCAGCCAAGGGACAGGGAGGTCGACTGAAGCTTTCATT.

Turning to this clonotype: Compared with germline, one end of the junction differs, possibly owing to a read error. The gene calls are TRBV29-1 and TRBJ1-2; 7 nucleotides match TRBD1. Germline CDR1 and CDR2: SQVTM and ANQGSEA. CDR3 length: 13 amino acids. The CDR3: CSVLQGPAYGYTF. For the CDR3, the DNA is TGCAGCGTGTTACAGGGGCCGGCCTATGGATACACCTTC.

The chain is built from TRBV11-2 and TRBJ2-3; 11 bases match TRBD2. Germline V CDR1 and CDR2: SGHAT, FQNNGV. V lost 4 bases and J lost 2; bases outside the gene matches: 5. This CDR3 contains 16 residues. The CDR3 is CASSSRTSGSTDTQYF. DNA of the CDR3: TGTGCCAGCAGCTCAAGGACTAGCGGGTCCACAGATACGCAGTATTTT.